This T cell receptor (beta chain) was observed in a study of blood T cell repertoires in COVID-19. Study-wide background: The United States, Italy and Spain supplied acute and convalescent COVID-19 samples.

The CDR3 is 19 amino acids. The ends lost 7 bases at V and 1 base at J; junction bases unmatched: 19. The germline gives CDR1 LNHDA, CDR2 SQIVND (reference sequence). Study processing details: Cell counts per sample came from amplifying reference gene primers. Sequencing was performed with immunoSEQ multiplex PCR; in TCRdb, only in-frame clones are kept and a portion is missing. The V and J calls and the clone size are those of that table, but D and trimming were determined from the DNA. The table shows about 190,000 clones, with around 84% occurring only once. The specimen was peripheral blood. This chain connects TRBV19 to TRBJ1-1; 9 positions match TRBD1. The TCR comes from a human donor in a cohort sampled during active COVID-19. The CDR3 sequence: CASTRILTGGISENTEAFF. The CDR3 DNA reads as TGTGCCAGTACCCGTATTTTGACAGGGGGGATCTCGGAGAACACTGAAGCTTTCTTT.